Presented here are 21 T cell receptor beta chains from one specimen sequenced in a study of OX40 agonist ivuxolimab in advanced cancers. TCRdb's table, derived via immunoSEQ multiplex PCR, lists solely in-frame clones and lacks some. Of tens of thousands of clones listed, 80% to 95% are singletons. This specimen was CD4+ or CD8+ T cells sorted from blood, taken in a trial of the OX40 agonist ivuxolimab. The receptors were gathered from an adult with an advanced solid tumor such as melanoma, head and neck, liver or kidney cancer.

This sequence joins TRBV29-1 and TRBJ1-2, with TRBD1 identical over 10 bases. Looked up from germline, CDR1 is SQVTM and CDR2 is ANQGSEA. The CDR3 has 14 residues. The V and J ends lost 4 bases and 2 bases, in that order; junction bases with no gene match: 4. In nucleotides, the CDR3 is TGCAGCGTTGCGGGACAGGGGAAAAACTATGGCTACACCTTC. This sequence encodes CSVAGQGKNYGYTF.

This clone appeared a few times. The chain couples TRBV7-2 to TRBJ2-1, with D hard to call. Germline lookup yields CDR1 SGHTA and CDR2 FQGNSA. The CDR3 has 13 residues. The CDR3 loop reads CAATSEDYNEQFF. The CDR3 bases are TGTGCAGCAACCTCCGAGGACTACAATGAGCAGTTCTTC.

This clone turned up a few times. Written as DNA, the CDR3 is TGTGCCAGCAGCTTAGCGGCGGGACAGGGGAGGAATCAGCCCCAGCATTTT. Its translation: CASSLAAGQGRNQPQHF. This chain links TRBV7-6 with TRBJ1-5, with 10 bases lining up with TRBD1. CDR1 and CDR2 (germline): SGHVS, FNYEAQ. Trimming removed 0 bases from V and 4 bases from J; junction bases left unmatched: 6. The CDR3 sequence is 17 residues long.

The CDR3 DNA reads TGTGCCAGCAGTTTCTCCGGCTCCTACGAGCAGTACTTC. This encodes CASSFSGSYEQYF. The chain carries TRBV28 and TRBJ2-7; D unresolved. The CDR3 has 13 amino acids. V lost 3 bases to trimming and J lost 0 bases, with 6 bases between them. Germline-derived CDR1 and CDR2 are MDHEN and SYDVKM.

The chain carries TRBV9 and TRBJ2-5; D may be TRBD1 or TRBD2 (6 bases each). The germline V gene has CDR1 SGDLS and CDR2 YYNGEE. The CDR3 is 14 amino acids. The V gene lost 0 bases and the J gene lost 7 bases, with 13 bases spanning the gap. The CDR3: CASSVGRGSGTQYF. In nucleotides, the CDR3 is TGTGCCAGCAGCGTAGGGAGGGGGAGCGGGACCCAGTACTTC. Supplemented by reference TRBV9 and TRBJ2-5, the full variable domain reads DSGVTQTPKHLITATGQRVTLRCSPRSGDLSVYWYQQSLDQGLQFLIQYYNGEERAKGNILERFSAQQFPDLHSELNLSSLELGDSALYFCASSVGRGSGTQYFGPGTRLLVL.

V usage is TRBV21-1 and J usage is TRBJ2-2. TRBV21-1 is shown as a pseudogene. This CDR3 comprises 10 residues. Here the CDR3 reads CASNTGELFF. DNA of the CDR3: TGTGCCAGCAACACCGGGGAGCTGTTTTTT.

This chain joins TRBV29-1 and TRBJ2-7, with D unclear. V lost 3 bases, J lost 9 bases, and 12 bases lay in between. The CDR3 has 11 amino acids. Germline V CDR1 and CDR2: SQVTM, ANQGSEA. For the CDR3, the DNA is TGCAGCGTTGACGAGTTGTCGGGGCAGTACTTC. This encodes CSVDELSGQYF.

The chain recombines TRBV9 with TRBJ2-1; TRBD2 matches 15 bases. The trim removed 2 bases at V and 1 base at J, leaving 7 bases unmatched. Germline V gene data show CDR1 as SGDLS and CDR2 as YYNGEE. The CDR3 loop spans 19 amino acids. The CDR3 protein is CASSVDQGLAGGSYNEQFF. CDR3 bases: TGTGCCAGCAGCGTCGATCAAGGACTAGCGGGAGGGTCCTACAATGAGCAGTTCTTC.

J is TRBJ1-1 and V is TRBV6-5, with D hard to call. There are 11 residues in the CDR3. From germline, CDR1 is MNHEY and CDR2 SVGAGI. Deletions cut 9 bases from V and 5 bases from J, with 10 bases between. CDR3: CASKAGTEAFF. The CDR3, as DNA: TGTGCCAGTAAAGCTGGGACTGAAGCTTTCTTT.

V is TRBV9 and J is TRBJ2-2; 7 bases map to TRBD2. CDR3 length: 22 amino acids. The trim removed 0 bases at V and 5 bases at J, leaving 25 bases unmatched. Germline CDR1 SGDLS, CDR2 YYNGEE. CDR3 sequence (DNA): TGTGCCAGCAGCGTAGATCCCCGGCGGGAGTTCCAACGGCAGGAGCGGACCGGGGAGCTGTTTTTT. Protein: CASSVDPRREFQRQERTGELFF.

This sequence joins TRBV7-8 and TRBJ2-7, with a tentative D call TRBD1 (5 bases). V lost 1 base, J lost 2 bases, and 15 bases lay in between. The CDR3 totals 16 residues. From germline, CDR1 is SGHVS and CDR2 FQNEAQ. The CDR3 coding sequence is TGTGCCAGCAGCTTAGGGATCCCCGACAGCCCCTACGAGCAGTACTTC. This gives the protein CASSLGIPDSPYEQYF.

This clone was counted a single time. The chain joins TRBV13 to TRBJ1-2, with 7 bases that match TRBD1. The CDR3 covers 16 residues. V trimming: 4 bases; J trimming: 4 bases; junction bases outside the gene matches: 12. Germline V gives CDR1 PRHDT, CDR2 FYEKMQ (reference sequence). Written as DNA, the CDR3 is TGTGCCAGCAGCTCCCGCAACAGGGGAGGATCCTATGGCTACACCTTC. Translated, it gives CASSSRNRGGSYGYTF.

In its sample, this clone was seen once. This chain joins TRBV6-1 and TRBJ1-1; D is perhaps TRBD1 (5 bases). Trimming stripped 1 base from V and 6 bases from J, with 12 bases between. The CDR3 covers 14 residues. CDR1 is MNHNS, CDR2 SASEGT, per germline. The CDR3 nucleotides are TGTGCCAGCAGTGAAGGCAGGGTCCCGCCTGAAGCTTTCTTT. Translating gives CASSEGRVPPEAFF.

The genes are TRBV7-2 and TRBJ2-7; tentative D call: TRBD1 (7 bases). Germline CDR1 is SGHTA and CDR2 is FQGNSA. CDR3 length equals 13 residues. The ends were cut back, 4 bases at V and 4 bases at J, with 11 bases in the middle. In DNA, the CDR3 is TGTGCCAGCAGCTCCCAGGGGGGTTACGAGCAGTACTTC. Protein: CASSSQGGYEQYF.

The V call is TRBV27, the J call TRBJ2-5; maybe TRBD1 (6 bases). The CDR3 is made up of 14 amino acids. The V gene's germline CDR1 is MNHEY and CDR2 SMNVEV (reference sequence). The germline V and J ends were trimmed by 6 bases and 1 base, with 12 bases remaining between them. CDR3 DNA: TGTGCCAGCAGGGGGGCAGGGTTCCAAGAGACCCAGTACTTC. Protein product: CASRGAGFQETQYF.

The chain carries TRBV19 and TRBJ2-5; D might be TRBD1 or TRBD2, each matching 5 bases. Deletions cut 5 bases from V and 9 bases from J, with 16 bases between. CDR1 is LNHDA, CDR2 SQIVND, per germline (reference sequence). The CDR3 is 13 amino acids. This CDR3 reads CASSVTGAEAQYF. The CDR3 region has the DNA TGTGCCAGTAGTGTTACCGGGGCGGAGGCCCAGTACTTC.

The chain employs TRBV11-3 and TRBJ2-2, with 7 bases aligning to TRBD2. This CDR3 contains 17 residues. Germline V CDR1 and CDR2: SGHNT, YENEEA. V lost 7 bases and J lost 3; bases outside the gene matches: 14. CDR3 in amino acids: CASKGRGVLRDTGELFF. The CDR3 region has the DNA TGTGCCAGCAAAGGACGGGGGGTCTTAAGGGACACCGGGGAGCTGTTTTTT.

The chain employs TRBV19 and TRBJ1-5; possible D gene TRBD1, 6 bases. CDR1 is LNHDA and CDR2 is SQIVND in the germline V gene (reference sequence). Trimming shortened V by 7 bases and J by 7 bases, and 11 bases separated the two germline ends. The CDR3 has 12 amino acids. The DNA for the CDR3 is TGTGCCAGTACCGAGGGGGGGCAGCCCCAGCATTTT. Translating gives CASTEGGQPQHF.

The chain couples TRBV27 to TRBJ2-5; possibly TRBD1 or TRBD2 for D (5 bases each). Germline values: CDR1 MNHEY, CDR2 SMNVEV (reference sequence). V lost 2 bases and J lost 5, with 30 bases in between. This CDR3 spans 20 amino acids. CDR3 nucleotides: TGTGCCAGCAGTTTAAGAGCAGTCAGTCTCACGGGGCAGGCCAGGGAGACCCAGTACTTC. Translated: CASSLRAVSLTGQARETQYF.

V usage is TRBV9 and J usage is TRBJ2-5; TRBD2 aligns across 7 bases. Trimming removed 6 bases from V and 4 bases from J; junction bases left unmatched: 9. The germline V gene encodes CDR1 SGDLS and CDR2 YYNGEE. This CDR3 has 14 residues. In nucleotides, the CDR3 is TGTGCCAGCACCAGGTGGGGGGGGTCAGAGACCCAGTACTTC. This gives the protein CASTRWGGSETQYF.

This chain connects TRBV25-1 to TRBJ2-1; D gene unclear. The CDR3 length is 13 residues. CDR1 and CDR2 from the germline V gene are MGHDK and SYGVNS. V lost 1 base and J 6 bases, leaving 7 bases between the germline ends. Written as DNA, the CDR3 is TGTGCCAGCAGTGAATCCTACGTCAATGAGCAGTTCTTC. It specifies CASSESYVNEQFF. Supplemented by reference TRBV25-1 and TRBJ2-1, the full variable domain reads EADIYQTPRYLVIGTGKKITLECSQTMGHDKMYWYQQDPGMELHLIHYSYGVNSTEKGDLSSESTVSRIRTEHFPLTLESARPSHTSQYLCASSESYVNEQFFGPGTRLTVL.